This TCR beta chain comes out of a study of blood T cell repertoires in COVID-19. Data came from immunoSEQ multiplex PCR; TCRdb stores just in-frame clones and leaves some out. In the table there are fewer than 300,000 clones, roughly four fifths of which are singletons. This clone was found once. The CDR3 covers 13 residues. Germline loops: CDR1 LNHDA, CDR2 SQIVND (reference sequence). V was shortened by 5 bases and J by 2 bases, with 10 bases between the two germline ends. The rearrangement joins TRBV19 to TRBJ2-7, with a possible D match to TRBD2 (5 bases). Sequenced material: peripheral blood. This receptor was taken from a person aged 70 to 85 with COVID-19, enrolled during active disease. The CDR3 DNA reads TGTGCCAGTAGTGCGGGCCGTCCCTACGAGCAGTACTTC. Its translation is CASSAGRPYEQYF.